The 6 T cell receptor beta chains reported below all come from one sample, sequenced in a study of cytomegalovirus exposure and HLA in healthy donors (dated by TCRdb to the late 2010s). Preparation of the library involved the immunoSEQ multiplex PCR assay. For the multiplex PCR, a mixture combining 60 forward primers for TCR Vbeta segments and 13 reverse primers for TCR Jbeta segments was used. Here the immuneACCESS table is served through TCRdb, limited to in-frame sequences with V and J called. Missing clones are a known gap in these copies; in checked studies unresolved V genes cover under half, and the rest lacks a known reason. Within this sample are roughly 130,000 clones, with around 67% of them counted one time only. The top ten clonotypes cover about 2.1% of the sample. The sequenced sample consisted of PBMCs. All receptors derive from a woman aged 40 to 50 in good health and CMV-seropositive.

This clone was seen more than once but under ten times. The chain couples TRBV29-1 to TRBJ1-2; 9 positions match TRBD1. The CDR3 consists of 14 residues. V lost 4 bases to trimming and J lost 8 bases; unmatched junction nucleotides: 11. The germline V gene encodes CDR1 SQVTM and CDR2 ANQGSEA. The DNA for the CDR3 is TGCAGCGTTGTCGTTGGGGACAGGGCCAGAGGCTACACCTTC. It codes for CSVVVGDRARGYTF.

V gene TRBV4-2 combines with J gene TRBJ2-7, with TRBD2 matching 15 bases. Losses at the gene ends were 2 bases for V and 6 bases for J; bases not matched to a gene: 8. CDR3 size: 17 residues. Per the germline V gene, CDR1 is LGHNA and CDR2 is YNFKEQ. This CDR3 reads CASSQHGLAGGLREQYF. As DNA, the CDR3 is TGTGCCAGCAGCCAACACGGACTAGCGGGGGGGCTACGCGAGCAGTACTTC.

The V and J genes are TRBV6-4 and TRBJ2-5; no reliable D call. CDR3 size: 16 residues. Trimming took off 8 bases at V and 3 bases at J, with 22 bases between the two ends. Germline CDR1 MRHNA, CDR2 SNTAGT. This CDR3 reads CASSNARNLEKETQYF. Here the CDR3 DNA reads TGTGCCAGCTCCAATGCCAGGAACTTGGAAAAAGAGACCCAGTACTTC.

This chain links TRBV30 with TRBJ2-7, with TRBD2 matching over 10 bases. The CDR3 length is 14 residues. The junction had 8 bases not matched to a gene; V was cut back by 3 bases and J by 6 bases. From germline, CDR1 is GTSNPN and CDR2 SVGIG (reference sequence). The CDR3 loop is CAWRTSGSPGEQYF. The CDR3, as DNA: TGTGCCTGGAGGACTAGCGGGTCACCCGGCGAGCAGTACTTC.

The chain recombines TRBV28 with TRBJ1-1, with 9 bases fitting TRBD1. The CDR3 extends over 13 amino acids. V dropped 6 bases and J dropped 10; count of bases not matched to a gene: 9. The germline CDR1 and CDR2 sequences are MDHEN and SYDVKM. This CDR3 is CASRGTGIGGAFF. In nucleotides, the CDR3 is TGTGCCAGCAGAGGGACAGGGATTGGGGGAGCTTTCTTT.

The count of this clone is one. CDR3 nucleotide sequence: TGCGCCAGCAGCCAAGAAAGTTCAGGGGCGGTAGTGGAGACCCAGTACTTC. Its protein is CASSQESSGAVVETQYF. The chain combines TRBV4-1 with TRBJ2-5, with D tentatively TRBD1 (6 bases). This CDR3 is 17 amino acids long. Germline-derived CDR1 and CDR2 are MGHRA and YSYEKL. V lost 0 bases and J 5 bases, leaving 19 bases between the germline ends.